The 18 T cell receptor beta chains below were found in one sample sequenced in a study of blood T cell repertoires in COVID-19. TCRdb keeps only in-frame clones here, not all; method: immunoSEQ multiplex PCR. The sample carries under 95,000 clones, around 88% recorded once. The sequencing input was peripheral blood. The receptors were gathered from a man aged 55 to 69 with acute or convalescent COVID-19.

V gene TRBV19 combines with J gene TRBJ2-1; TRBD2 agrees at 10 bases. CDR1 and CDR2 from the germline V gene are LNHDA and SQIVND (reference sequence). CDR3 length equals 18 residues. The V and J ends lost 6 bases and 4 bases, in that order; junction bases with no gene match: 15. The CDR3 loop is CASSPIGSGGVGYNEQFF. DNA for the CDR3: TGTGCCAGTAGCCCCATTGGGAGCGGGGGGGTAGGATACAATGAGCAGTTCTTC.

The chain uses TRBV19 and TRBJ1-3; no definite D call. Trimming removed 10 bases from V and 0 bases from J, with 10 bases in between. This CDR3 comprises 13 residues. The germline V gene has CDR1 LNHDA and CDR2 SQIVND (reference sequence). In DNA, the CDR3 is TGTGCCACCTCGACAACCTCTGGAAACACCATATATTTT. This translates into CATSTTSGNTIYF.

The V and J genes are TRBV4-2 and TRBJ1-1; perhaps TRBD1 as D (5 bases). The CDR3 covers 15 residues. The germline V gene encodes CDR1 LGHNA and CDR2 YNFKEQ. Trimming left V 1 base short and J 0 bases short, with 9 bases between. The CDR3 DNA reads TGTGCCAGCAGCCAAGGGGGGGAATTGAACACTGAAGCTTTCTTT. Translation gives CASSQGGELNTEAFF.

The CDR3 DNA reads as TGTGCCTGCGGACAGGGCGGCTCTGGAAACACCATATATTTT. Amino acid sequence: CACGQGGSGNTIYF. V and J are TRBV30 and TRBJ1-3; 8 bases match TRBD1. J lost 0 bases, V lost 6 bases, and 4 bases had no gene match. The germline gives CDR1 GTSNPN, CDR2 SVGIG (reference sequence). CDR3 length equals 14 residues.

The rearrangement links TRBV7-3 to TRBJ2-1; 7 nucleotides line up with TRBD2. V lost 3 bases, J lost 5 bases, and 1 base stayed unmatched. Germline V gives CDR1 SGHTA, CDR2 FQGTGA. The CDR3 covers 13 residues. In nucleotides, the CDR3 is TGTGCCAGCAGCTTCCTAGCGGACAATGAGCAGTTCTTC. Amino acid sequence: CASSFLADNEQFF.

This rearrangement joins TRBV7-2 to TRBJ2-3; D is possibly TRBD2 (6 bases). The CDR3 sequence is 13 residues long. The germline V and J ends were trimmed by 5 bases and 2 bases, with 8 bases remaining between them. The V gene's germline CDR1 is SGHTA and CDR2 FQGNSA. CDR3 in DNA: TGTGCCAGCAGCCGGACTATCACAGATACGCAGTATTTT. It is translated as CASSRTITDTQYF.

This chain links TRBV10-1 with TRBJ2-3; 10 bases line up with TRBD1. Germline CDR1 WNHNN, CDR2 SYGVQD (reference sequence). Unmatched junction bases numbered 15, after V lost 9 bases and J lost 3 bases. The CDR3 contains 17 residues. CDR3 amino acids: CASKPGQGHPITDTQYF. The CDR3 nucleotides are TGCGCCAGTAAACCGGGACAGGGGCATCCGATAACAGATACGCAGTATTTT.

Only one count was recorded for this clone. V usage is TRBV7-2 and J usage is TRBJ2-3; D not resolved. The CDR3 has 14 residues. Germline CDR1 is SGHTA and CDR2 is FQGNSA. V shed 1 base and J shed 3 bases, with 8 bases lying between them. The CDR3 reads CASSLGSVTDTQYF. CDR3 DNA: TGTGCCAGCAGCTTAGGGTCGGTGACAGATACGCAGTATTTT.

The chain is built from TRBV4-2 and TRBJ1-2, with D possibly being TRBD1 (6 bases). This CDR3 contains 14 residues. The V gene lost 8 bases and the J gene lost 2 bases, with 15 bases spanning the gap. Germline V gene data show CDR1 as LGHNA and CDR2 as YNFKEQ. In DNA, the CDR3 is TGTGCCAGCCGTTATTATACAGGGAACTATGGCTACACCTTC. Its translation: CASRYYTGNYGYTF.

The chain is built from TRBV6-5 and TRBJ1-2; 9 bases match TRBD1. The CDR3 length is 15 residues. The germline V gene encodes CDR1 MNHEY and CDR2 SVGAGI. J lost 7 bases, V lost 7 bases, and 13 bases had no gene match. The DNA of the CDR3 is TGTGCCAGCACTTCCCCTGGGGACAGGGCAGCTGGCTACACCTTC. The encoded protein is CASTSPGDRAAGYTF.

This clone showed up just a few times. V gene TRBV7-2 combines with J gene TRBJ2-3, with 8 bases matching TRBD1. From germline, CDR1 is SGHTA and CDR2 FQGNSA. The CDR3 covers 16 residues. With 5 bases clipped from V and 3 bases from J, the junction kept 10 bases outside the gene matches. In nucleotides, the CDR3 is TGTGCCAGCAGCAGACCCGGACAGGGATGGACAGATACGCAGTATTTT. This gives the protein CASSRPGQGWTDTQYF. The full variable domain, rest sourced from reference TRBV7-2 and TRBJ2-3, is GAGVSQSPSNKVTEKGKDVELRCDPISGHTALYWYRQSLGQGLEFLIYFQGNSAPDKSGLPSDRFSAERTGGSVSTLTIQRTQQEDSAVYLCASSRPGQGWTDTQYFGPGTRLTVL.

This clone has only a few counts. The chain links TRBV5-6 to TRBJ1-6; D perhaps matches TRBD1 (6 bases). Germline values: CDR1 SGHDT, CDR2 YYEEEE. Trimming removed 6 bases at V and 7 bases at J, with 17 bases between. This CDR3 region has 15 residues. Written as DNA, the CDR3 is TGTGCCAGCACCTTAACCGGGACAATAAATTCACCCCTCCACTTT. Protein product: CASTLTGTINSPLHF.

This clone was detected only a few times. V is TRBV5-1 and J is TRBJ2-5, with D maybe TRBD2 (6 bases). Germline-derived CDR1 and CDR2 are SGHRS and YFSETQ. The CDR3 consists of 16 residues. V lost 3 bases and J 1 base, leaving 16 bases between the germline ends. The CDR3, as DNA: TGCGCCAGCAGCTCGGGACTCCAGGGACCCCAAGAGACCCAGTACTTC. As protein: CASSSGLQGPQETQYF.

The chain has TRBV18 and TRBJ1-1, with 7 bases that match TRBD1. The ends lost 6 bases at V and 1 base at J; junction bases unmatched: 8. Germline V lookup: CDR1 KGHSH, CDR2 LQKENI. The CDR3 runs to 15 residues. In DNA, the CDR3 is TGTGCCAGCTCCGATCAGGGGGGCTGGAACACTGAAGCTTTCTTT. This encodes CASSDQGGWNTEAFF.

The chain joins TRBV6-1 to TRBJ1-2; the match to TRBD1 covers 9 bases. The germline V gene has CDR1 MNHNS and CDR2 SASEGT. CDR3 length equals 16 residues. V lost 0 bases, J lost 4 bases, and 6 bases stayed unmatched. CDR3 DNA: TGTGCCAGCAGTGAAGCCGACAGGGGGATAAGCTATGGCTACACCTTC. Translating it yields CASSEADRGISYGYTF.

The rearrangement links TRBV11-2 to TRBJ2-1; 10 bases line up with TRBD2. In germline, CDR1 is SGHAT, CDR2 FQNNGV. With 2 bases clipped from V and 6 bases from J, the junction kept 10 bases outside the gene matches. This CDR3 contains 17 residues. DNA for the CDR3: TGTGCCAGCAGCTTAAGGGCCAGCGGGGGGGCGGTCAATGAGCAGTTCTTC. The encoded protein is CASSLRASGGAVNEQFF.

The chain links TRBV5-1 to TRBJ2-7; possibly TRBD1 for D (6 bases). The germline V gene has CDR1 SGHRS and CDR2 YFSETQ. Trimming stripped 4 bases from V and 4 bases from J, with 12 bases between. The CDR3 loop spans 13 amino acids. CDR3 in amino acids: CASSRDNGYEQYF. The DNA of the CDR3 is TGCGCCAGCAGCCGGGACAACGGATACGAGCAGTACTTC.

The chain carries TRBV11-2 and TRBJ2-7; possibly TRBD1 for D (5 bases). The CDR3 has 17 amino acids. Looked up from germline, CDR1 is SGHAT and CDR2 is FQNNGV. Trimming shortened V by 3 bases and J by 0 bases, and 18 bases separated the two germline ends. The CDR3 spells CASSFQGMGYSSYEQYF. DNA of the CDR3: TGTGCCAGCAGCTTCCAGGGAATGGGGTATAGCTCCTACGAGCAGTACTTC. The variable domain in full, completed from reference TRBV11-2 and TRBJ2-7, reads EAGVAQSPRYKIIEKRQSVAFWCNPISGHATLYWYQQILGQGPKLLIQFQNNGVVDDSQLPKDRFSAERLKGVDSTLKIQPAKLEDSAVYLCASSFQGMGYSSYEQYFGPGTRLTVT.